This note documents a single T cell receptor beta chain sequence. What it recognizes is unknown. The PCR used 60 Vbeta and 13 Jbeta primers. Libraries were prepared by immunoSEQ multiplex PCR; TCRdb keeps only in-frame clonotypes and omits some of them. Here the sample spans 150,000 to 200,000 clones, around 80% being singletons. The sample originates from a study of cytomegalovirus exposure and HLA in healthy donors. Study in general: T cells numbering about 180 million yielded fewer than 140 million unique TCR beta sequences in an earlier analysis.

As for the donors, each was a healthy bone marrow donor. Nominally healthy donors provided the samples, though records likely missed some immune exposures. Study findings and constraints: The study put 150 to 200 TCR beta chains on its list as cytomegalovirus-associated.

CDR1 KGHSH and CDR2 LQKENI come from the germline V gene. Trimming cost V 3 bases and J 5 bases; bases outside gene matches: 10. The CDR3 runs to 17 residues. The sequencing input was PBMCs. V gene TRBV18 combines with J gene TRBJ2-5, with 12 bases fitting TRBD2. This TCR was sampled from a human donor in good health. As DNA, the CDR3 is TGTGCCAGCTCACCGATGACTAGCGGGGGCTCCTCGGAGACCCAGTACTTC. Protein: CASSPMTSGGSSETQYF.